The clone carrying this T cell receptor beta chain was seen a few times. The entry originates in a study of T cells after somatic rescue of genetic block. Produced via immunoSEQ multiplex PCR; TCRdb's table is partial and in-frame only. The sample has 12,000 to 15,000 clones, 60% to 80% seen once. This CDR3 region has 14 residues. With V trimmed by 6 bases and J by 4 bases, 6 bases remained unmatched. In germline, CDR1 is ENHRY, CDR2 SYGVKD. The sequencing input was peripheral blood mononuclear cells (PBMCs). The genes are TRBV10-3 and TRBJ2-7, with 10 bases fitting TRBD1. This TCR came from a boy aged 5-17 years. The CDR3 bases are TGTGCCATCAGAGGGCCGGGACAGGGGTACGAGCAGTACTTC. Protein: CAIRGPGQGYEQYF.